This TCR beta chain came from a study of cytomegalovirus exposure and HLA in healthy donors (dated by TCRdb to about 2017). Broadly, across the study: In an earlier analysis of some 610 of the donors, 276 Gb of sequence data and approximately 120 million unique TCR beta sequences from about 180 million T cells were reported. An early release that covered about 600 HLA-typed donors contained approximately 300 gigabases of sequencing data and approximately 85 million unique TCR sequences. The genetic ancestry cluster associated with self-reported Caucasian donors included 80% to 90% of the 398 genotyped donors. The study aimed to test whether cataloging public T cell receptors could reveal signatures of past pathogen exposure. The study used immunosequencing to profile the T cell repertoires of 600 to 850 subjects and linked those repertoires to cytomegalovirus serostatus. In addition to the first cohort of 650 to 750 subjects, a separate validation cohort of 100 to 150 different subjects was used. To predict cytomegalovirus infection status, the study brought together high-throughput TCR immunosequencing, statistical association of individual TCRs with disease status, and machine learning. In a later analysis, previously published TCR beta repertoires from about 670 donors were re-analyzed and high-resolution HLA genotyping was added so that TCR occurrence patterns could be studied. The later analysis used no new phenotypic data to find candidate immune exposures, relying instead on TCR beta sequences and their occurrence across donors. An earlier analysis of about 600 of the donors used high-throughput TCR beta sequencing to judge whether each TCR beta V gene segment behaved as functional or pseudogenic. Alongside the repertoire data, information on donor age, sex, ethnicity and CMV serostatus was compiled. In a later genetic analysis, genome-wide SNP genotypes for about 55% of the 666 donors were used, and that subset was treated as a discovery cohort. Every repertoire in the discovery cohort had been generated on one and the same sequencing platform. HLA typing covered class I and class II loci at four-digit resolution. Typing coverage varied by locus: 629-630 donors for A, B, C, DRB1 and DQB1; approximately 500 for DQA1; about 600 for DPA1; 450 to 480 for DPB1. Roughly five DR-DQ haplotypes were handled as single units for association and clustering, since linkage in the cohort was strong. Among 398 genotyped donors of the cohort, an average of around 250,000 unique TCR beta nucleotide sequences was sequenced per donor, of which 15% to 20% were non-productive.

This clone was counted between two and nine times. Its target antigen remains unknown. Base-call qualities are not available, and no considerably larger clone is one nucleotide away. The cohort comprised fewer than 700 healthy bone marrow donors. All cohort members were sampled while nominally healthy, although unrecorded immune exposures were likely present. CMV serostatus was positive for around 310 and negative for about 50% of the roughly 700 cohort members, and was not recorded for this donor. A peripheral blood sample was provided by each donor, and peripheral blood mononuclear cells were used for TCR beta sequencing. The Qiagen DNeasy Blood Extraction Kit was used to extract genomic DNA from the blood cell samples. Broader findings and caveats from the paper: Assigning TCR associations to individual alleles was difficult when HLA alleles, especially DR and DQ, strongly co-occurred. In vitro tests confirmed that a few of the cytomegalovirus-associated TCR beta chains recognize cytomegalovirus antigens. A later analysis found that TCR association rates varied across HLA loci, with DRB1 alleles showing the most associated TCRs and HLA-C alleles the fewest. Because HLA typing was missing for some donors at each locus, association tests included only the typed subset. The 87-base-pair reads could not distinguish some IMGT-functional V segments, including TRBV6-2 and TRBV6-3, so those segments were excluded. The study listed 150 to 200 TCR beta chains as associated with cytomegalovirus. Roughly uniform sequencing depth across donors was assumed in presence/absence analyses, although this assumption may not hold. A further reported finding was that TCR beta sequences accurately predicted the HLA-A and HLA-B alleles for most subjects in the first cohort. Correlated functional status among segregating V segments might reflect linkage disequilibrium, but an unknown experimental factor could not be ruled out. A later analysis associated 15,000 or so TCR beta sequences with specific HLA alleles at a false discovery rate of 0.05. Because counts were too low, some 16 rarely observed V segments, including chromosome 9 orphons, were excluded from the earlier analysis of under 650 of the donors. According to a later analysis, parvovirus B19, influenza, CMV and Epstein-Barr virus appeared linked to several top co-occurrence clusters. In a later genetic analysis, a missense DCLRE1C variant was associated with V-gene and J-gene trimming of TCR beta chains, and the association was replicated in an independent cohort. While some public TCRs were present in many individuals, most TCR sequences turned up only very rarely across donors. Compared with equally common non-associated chains, HLA-associated TCR beta chains in a later analysis were more clonally expanded and had lower generation probabilities. Compared with the approximately 700-donor mean, donors in an Asian-associated ancestry cluster had fewer N-insertions in productive TCRs, according to a later genetic analysis. The only immune exposure information available for the cohort was CMV serostatus. In a later analysis, most CMV-associated TCR beta chains were found to appear HLA-restricted, with HLA associations seemingly driven largely by CMV exposure. It was suggested by the authors that the approach could potentially be generalized to other disease states and immunological phenotypes. A cluster of highly shared sequence variants was judged likely to represent a technical artifact of the sequencing pipeline. In both the original and validation cohorts, the classifier was reported to diagnose cytomegalovirus status with high specificity and sensitivity. In an earlier analysis of some 540 of the donors, most TCR beta V segments appeared in productive rearrangements about 90% or about 30% of the time, broadly matching IMGT annotations. This cohort had only TCR beta chains sequenced, and the lack of alpha or paired-chain data limited which features could be detected.

Preparation of the library involved the immunoSEQ multiplex PCR assay. A mixture of 60 forward primers for TCR Vbeta segments and 13 reverse primers for TCR Jbeta segments was used in the multiplex PCR. Amplification of the CDR3 region of rearranged TCR beta genes was performed with a multiplex PCR assay on genomic DNA. The amplified TCR beta libraries were sequenced on the Illumina HiSeq System as 87-base-pair reads. In the original analysis: Across the 500 to 700 repertoires, a later analysis counted some 80 million unique TCR beta chains, around 11 million of which were shared by at least two donors. A nearest-neighbor algorithm error-corrected the raw reads and collapsed the reads into unique sequences, merging closely related sequences to remove PCR and sequencing errors. CDR3 sequences were aligned to IMGT reference sequences to assign V, D and J gene segments. For a sequence to be retained, a match of at least six nucleotides to both a V gene segment and a J gene segment was required. Rearrangements were called productive when the CDR3 lacked stop codons and stayed in frame with V and J; all others were non-productive. CDR3 was defined by IMGT convention, running from the second conserved V-encoded cysteine to the conserved J-encoded phenylalanine. Sequences without an unambiguous match to a single V gene segment were excluded from the earlier analysis of 450 to 650 of the donors. An earlier analysis of a few hundred of the donors called V segments functional above 56.7% productive rearrangements and segregating when the between-donor standard deviation exceeded 5%. A statistical classification framework was developed to diagnose cytomegalovirus status using the catalog of TCR beta chain sequences. In a later analysis, V and J genes were assigned by comparing TCR nucleotide sequences against IMGT/GENE-DB human TR gene sequences. The TCRdist pipeline was used in a later analysis to assign CDR3 sequences and most-parsimonious VDJ recombination scenarios. In a later analysis, each TCR beta chain was defined by its CDR3 amino acid sequence together with its V-gene family, and reads lacking a unique V-gene family were excluded. To address suspected cross-contamination and a sequencing artifact, a later analysis removed roughly 640 highly shared, low-generation-probability nucleotide sequences. For each public chain, a later analysis derived a clonal expansion index from normalized ranks of inferred template counts within each repertoire. A later analysis computed generation probabilities with a VDJ recombination model fitted to out-of-frame rearrangements, and checked the results against IGoR. In a later analysis, hypergeometric tests were used to score TCR-TCR, TCR-HLA and TCR-CMV co-occurrence, with a repertoire-size bias correction applied to TCR pairs. In a later analysis, false discovery rates were estimated by permuting HLA or CMV assignments 20 times. In a later analysis, co-occurring TCRs were grouped using DBSCAN, with TCRdist sequence similarity added in when clustering inside HLA-allele-positive subsets. Co-occurrence clustering excluded repertoires with fewer than 30,000 or more than 120,000 public chains, plus five with anomalous nucleotide sharing. The table comes from immuneACCESS by way of TCRdb, which keeps in-frame sequences with V and J called. Part of the clones is missing from these tables; in studies checked, under half for an unresolved V gene and the rest for unknown reasons. V, J and clone size reflect that table, while D and trimming were determined from the DNA. The sample yields roughly 120,000 clones; about three quarters were counted once. Over 0.9% of the sample lies in the top ten.

After removal of 9 bases from V and 2 bases from J, the junction retains 7 bases not matched to a gene. Reading from cysteine to phenylalanine, the CDR3 counts 13 amino acids. Here the CDR3 DNA is all that survives: 39 bases in frame from base 1. Looking up the germline V gene (reference sequence) yields CDR1 MNHNY and CDR2 SVGAGI. Sequencing was carried out using PBMCs. The chain links TRBV6-6 with TRBJ2-7; the central 7 bases match TRBD1. This receptor was taken from a human donor in good health. The DNA sequence reads TGTGCCAGTTTGGGACAGCGACCCTACGAGCAGTACTTC. Translated, it gives CASLGQRPYEQYF.